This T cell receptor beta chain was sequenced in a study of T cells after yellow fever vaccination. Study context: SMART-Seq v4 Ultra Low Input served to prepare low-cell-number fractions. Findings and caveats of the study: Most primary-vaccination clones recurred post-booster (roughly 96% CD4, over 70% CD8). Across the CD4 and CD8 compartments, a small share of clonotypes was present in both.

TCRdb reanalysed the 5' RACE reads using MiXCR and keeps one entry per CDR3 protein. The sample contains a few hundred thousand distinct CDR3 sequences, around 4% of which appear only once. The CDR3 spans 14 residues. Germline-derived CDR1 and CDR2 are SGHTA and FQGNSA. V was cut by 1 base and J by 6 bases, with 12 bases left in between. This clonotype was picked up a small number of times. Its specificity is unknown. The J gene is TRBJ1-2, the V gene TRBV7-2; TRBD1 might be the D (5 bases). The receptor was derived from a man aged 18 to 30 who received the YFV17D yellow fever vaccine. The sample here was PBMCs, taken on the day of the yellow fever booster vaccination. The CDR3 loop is CASSLEVRGDGYTF. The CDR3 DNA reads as TGTGCCAGCAGCTTAGAAGTCCGGGGGGATGGCTACACCTTC.